The rows below give T cell receptor beta chains drawn from one sample of a study of blood T cells in healthy people across ages. TCRdb passed the 5' RACE reads through MiXCR, listing each CDR3 protein once. The data contain under 800,000 distinct CDR3 sequences, approximately 39% of them singletons. Sequencing used blood. All receptors come from a woman aged 60-70 years in good health. The CDR3 runs from the conserved cysteine through the conserved F or W. The D gene is left open where the match is weak. Size is stated for part of the rows, as once, few or many counts, or as a class when the clone is expanded.

TRBV10-3	-	TRBJ2-3	16	-	CAISESGASSTDTQYF	TGTGCCATCAGTGAGTCGGGGGCATCTAGCACAGATACGCAGTATTTT
TRBV4-3	-	TRBJ2-1	14	many	CASSRSQGGGEQFF	TGCGCCAGCAGCCGATCACAGGGCGGGGGTGAGCAGTTCTTC
TRBV12-3/TRBV12-4	-	TRBJ2-4	15	-	CASSLDDRWLNIQYF	TGTGCCAGCAGTTTAGACGACAGATGGCTAAACATTCAGTACTTC
TRBV5-6	TRBD1	TRBJ1-2	16	-	CASSLAKGQGIYGYTF	TGTGCCAGCAGCTTGGCCAAGGGACAGGGAATCTATGGCTACACCTTC
TRBV4-3	TRBD2	TRBJ2-5	13	few	CASSQELAGAQYF	TGCGCCAGCAGCCAAGAACTAGCGGGCGCCCAGTACTTC
TRBV12-3/TRBV12-4	TRBD1	TRBJ1-5	14	-	CASSRQGDYQPQHF	TGTGCCAGCAGTAGACAGGGGGACTATCAGCCCCAGCATTTT
TRBV9	TRBD1	TRBJ2-7	16	few	CASSVLPDRGSSEQYF	TGTGCCAGCAGCGTCCTCCCGGACAGGGGTTCCTCCGAGCAGTACTTC
TRBV5-1	-	TRBJ2-5	14	-	CASSLGAGAETQYF	TGCGCCAGCAGCTTGGGGGCAGGGGCGGAGACCCAGTACTTC
TRBV6-5	TRBD1	TRBJ2-7	15	-	CASRYRTGGFNEQYF	TGTGCCAGCAGATACCGGACAGGAGGTTTCAATGAGCAGTACTTC
TRBV7-8	TRBD2	TRBJ2-1	16	-	CASSRRLAGDHNEQFF	TGTGCCAGCAGCCGTCGACTAGCGGGAGACCACAATGAGCAGTTCTTC
TRBV27	TRBD1	TRBJ2-5	13	-	CASGQGVRETQYF	TGTGCCAGCGGACAGGGCGTGAGGGAGACCCAGTACTTC
TRBV28	TRBD1	TRBJ1-5	15	few	CASSLMDRANQPQHF	TGTGCCAGCAGTTTAATGGACAGGGCCAATCAGCCCCAGCATTTT
TRBV20-1	TRBD1	TRBJ2-5	14	-	CSARPLTGGETQYF	TGCAGTGCTAGACCATTAACAGGGGGAGAGACCCAGTACTTC
TRBV12-3/TRBV12-4	-	TRBJ2-2	11	few	CASAGTGELFF	TGTGCCAGCGCGGGAACCGGGGAGCTGTTTTTT
TRBV4-1	TRBD1	TRBJ2-7	15	many	CASSQGTGVTYEQYF	TGCGCCAGCAGCCAAGGGACAGGGGTGACATACGAGCAGTACTTC
TRBV27	-	TRBJ2-7	14	-	CASGLPGATCEQYF	TGTGCCAGCGGGTTACCCGGGGCCACCTGCGAGCAGTACTTC
TRBV21-1	-	TRBJ1-2	13	once	CASRLALPGGYTF	TGTGCCAGCAGATTGGCCCTACCCGGAGGCTACACCTTC
TRBV5-1	-	TRBJ1-1	13	few	CASSLSQPTEAFF	TGCGCCAGCAGCCTATCCCAGCCCACTGAAGCTTTCTTT
TRBV7-3	-	TRBJ1-1	13	-	CASSSTFAAEAFF	TGTGCCAGCAGCTCGACATTTGCCGCTGAAGCTTTCTTT
TRBV3-1	-	TRBJ1-6	16	-	CASSQPQGLGNSPLHF	TGTGCCAGCAGCCAACCCCAGGGTCTAGGGAATTCACCCCTCCACTTT
TRBV29-1	-	TRBJ2-5	12	-	CSVVRLQETQYF	TGCAGCGTTGTTCGGTTACAAGAGACCCAGTACTTC
TRBV4-1	TRBD2	TRBJ2-2	16	-	CASSQPSGSLTGELFF	TGCGCCAGCAGCCAACCCAGCGGGAGCCTAACCGGGGAGCTGTTTTTT